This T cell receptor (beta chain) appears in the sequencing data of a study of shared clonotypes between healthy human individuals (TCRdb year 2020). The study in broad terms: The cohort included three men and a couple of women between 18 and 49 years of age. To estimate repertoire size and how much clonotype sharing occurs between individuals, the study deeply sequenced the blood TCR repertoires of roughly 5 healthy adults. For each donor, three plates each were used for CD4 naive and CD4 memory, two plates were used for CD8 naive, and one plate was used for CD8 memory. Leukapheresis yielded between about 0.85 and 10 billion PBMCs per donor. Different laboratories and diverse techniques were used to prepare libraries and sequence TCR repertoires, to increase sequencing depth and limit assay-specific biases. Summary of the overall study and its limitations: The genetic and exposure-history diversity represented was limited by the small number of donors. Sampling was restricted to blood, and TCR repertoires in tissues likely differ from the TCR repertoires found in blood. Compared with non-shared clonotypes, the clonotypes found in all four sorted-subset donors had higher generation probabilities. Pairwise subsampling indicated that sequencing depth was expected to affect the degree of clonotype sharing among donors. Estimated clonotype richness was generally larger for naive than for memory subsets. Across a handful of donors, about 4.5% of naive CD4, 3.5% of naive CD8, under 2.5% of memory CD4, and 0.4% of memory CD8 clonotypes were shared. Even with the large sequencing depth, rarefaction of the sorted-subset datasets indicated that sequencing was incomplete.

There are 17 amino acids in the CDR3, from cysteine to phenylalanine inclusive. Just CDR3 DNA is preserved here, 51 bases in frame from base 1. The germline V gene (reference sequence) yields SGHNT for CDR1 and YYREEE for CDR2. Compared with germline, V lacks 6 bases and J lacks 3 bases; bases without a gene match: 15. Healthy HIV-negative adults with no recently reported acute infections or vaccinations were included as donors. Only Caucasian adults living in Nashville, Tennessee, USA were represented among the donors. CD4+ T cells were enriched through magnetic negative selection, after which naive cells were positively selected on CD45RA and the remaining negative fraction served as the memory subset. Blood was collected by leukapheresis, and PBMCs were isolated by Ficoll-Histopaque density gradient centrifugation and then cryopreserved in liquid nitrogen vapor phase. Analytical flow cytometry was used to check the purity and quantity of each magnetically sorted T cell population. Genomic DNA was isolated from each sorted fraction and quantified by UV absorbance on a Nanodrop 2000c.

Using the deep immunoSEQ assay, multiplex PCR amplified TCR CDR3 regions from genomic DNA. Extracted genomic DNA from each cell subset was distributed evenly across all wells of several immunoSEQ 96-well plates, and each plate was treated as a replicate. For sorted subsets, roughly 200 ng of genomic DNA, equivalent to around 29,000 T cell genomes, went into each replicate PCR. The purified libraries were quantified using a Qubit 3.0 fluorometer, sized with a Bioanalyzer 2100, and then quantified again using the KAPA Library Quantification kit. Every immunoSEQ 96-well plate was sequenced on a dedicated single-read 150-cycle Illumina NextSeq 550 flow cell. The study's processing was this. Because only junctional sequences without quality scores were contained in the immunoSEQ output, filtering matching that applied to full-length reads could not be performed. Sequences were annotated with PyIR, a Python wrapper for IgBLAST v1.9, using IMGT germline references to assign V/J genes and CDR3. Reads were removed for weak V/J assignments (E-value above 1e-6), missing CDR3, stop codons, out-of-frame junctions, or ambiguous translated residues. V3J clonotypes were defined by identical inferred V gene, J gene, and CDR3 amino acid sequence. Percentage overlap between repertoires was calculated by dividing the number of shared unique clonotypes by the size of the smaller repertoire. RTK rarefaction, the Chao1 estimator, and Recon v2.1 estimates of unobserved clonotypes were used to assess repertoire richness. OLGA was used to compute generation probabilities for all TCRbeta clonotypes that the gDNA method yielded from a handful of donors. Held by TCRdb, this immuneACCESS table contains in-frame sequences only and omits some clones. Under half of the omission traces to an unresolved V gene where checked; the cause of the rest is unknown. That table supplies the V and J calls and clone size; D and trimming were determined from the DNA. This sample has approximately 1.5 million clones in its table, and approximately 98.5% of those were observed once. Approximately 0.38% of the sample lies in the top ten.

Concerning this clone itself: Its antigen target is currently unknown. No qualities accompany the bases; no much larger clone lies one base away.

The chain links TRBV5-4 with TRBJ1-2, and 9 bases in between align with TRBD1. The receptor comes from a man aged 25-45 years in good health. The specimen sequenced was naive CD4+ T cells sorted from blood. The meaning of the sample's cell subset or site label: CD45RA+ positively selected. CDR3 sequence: CASTLGAGTGIHYGYTF. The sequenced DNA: TGTGCCAGCACCCTGGGAGCCGGGACAGGGATTCACTATGGCTACACCTTC.